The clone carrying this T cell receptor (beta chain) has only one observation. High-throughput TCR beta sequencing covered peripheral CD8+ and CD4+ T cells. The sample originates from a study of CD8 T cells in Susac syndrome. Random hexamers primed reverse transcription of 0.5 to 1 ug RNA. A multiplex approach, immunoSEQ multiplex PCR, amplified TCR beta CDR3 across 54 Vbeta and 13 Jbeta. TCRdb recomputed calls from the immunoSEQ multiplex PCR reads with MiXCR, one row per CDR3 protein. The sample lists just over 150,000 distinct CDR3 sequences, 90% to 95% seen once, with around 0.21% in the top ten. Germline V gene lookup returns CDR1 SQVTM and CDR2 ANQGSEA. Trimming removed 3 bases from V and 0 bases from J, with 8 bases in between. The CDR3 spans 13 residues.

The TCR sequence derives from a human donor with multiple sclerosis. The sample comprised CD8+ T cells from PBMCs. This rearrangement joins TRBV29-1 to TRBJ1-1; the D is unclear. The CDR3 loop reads CSVDGLMNTEAFF. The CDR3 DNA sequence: TGCAGCGTTGACGGACTCATGAACACTGAAGCTTTCTTT.